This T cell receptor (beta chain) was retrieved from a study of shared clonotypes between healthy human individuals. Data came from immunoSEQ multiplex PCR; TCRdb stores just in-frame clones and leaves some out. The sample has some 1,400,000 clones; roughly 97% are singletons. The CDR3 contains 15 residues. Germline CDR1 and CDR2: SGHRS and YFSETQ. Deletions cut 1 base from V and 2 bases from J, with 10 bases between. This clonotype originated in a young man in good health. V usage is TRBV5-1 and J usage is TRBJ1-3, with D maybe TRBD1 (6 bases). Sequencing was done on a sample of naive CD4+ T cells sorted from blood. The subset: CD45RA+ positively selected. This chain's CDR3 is CASSLTRGTGNTIYF. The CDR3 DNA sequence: TGCGCCAGCAGCTTGACCAGGGGTACTGGAAACACCATATATTTT.